The 30 T cell receptor beta chains below all came from one sample that was sequenced in a study of blood T cells in healthy people across ages. It was with a sample-barcoded 5' primer and a J-beta primer mix that a second PCR of about 7 to 12 cycles was run. TCRdb re-called the 5' RACE reads with MiXCR, one entry per CDR3 protein. The sample includes 720,000 or so distinct CDR3 sequences, around 38% seen only once; the top ten take 25% to 35%. Sequencing was carried out using blood. The receptor source for this set is a man older than 75 in good health.

This clonotype was counted a few times. CDR3 DNA: TGTGCCAGCAGCCTTACCGCCCCTAGCGGGAGCTCCTACGAGCAGTACTTC. Its translation: CASSLTAPSGSSYEQYF. This rearrangement joins TRBV7-8 to TRBJ2-7; 10 bases map to TRBD2. The CDR3 has 17 residues. V shed 5 bases and J 0 bases; nucleotides not matched to a gene: 10. In germline, CDR1 is SGHVS, CDR2 FQNEAQ.

The genes are TRBV2 and TRBJ2-5, with 10 bases identical to TRBD1. Germline CDR1 and CDR2: SNHLY and FYNNEI. CDR3 length: 15 residues. The V and J ends lost 6 bases and 4 bases, in that order; junction bases with no gene match: 8. This CDR3 is CASSSRDRGGETQYF. Here the CDR3 DNA reads TGTGCCAGCAGCAGCCGGGACAGGGGAGGAGAGACCCAGTACTTC.

V gene TRBV5-6 combines with J gene TRBJ2-7; D might be TRBD1 (5 bases). V was clipped by 5 bases and J by 7 bases, with 16 bases between them. CDR3 length equals 13 residues. Germline CDR1 and CDR2: SGHDT and YYEEEE. The CDR3 is CASRTGHYGEQYF. The CDR3 DNA is TGTGCCAGCAGAACTGGACACTACGGGGAGCAGTACTTC.

The sample holds one count of this clonotype. One junction end does not reproduce the germline sequence, and a read error may be involved. The chain carries TRBV7-2 and TRBJ2-1, with D unclear. Germline CDR1 is SGHTA and CDR2 is FQGNSA. The CDR3 totals 17 residues. Here the CDR3 DNA reads TGTGCCAGCAGCTTACCCAGAACCTTTAGCTCCGACAATGAGCAGTTCTTC. This encodes CASSLPRTFSSDNEQFF. Full variable domain (rest looked up from reference TRBV7-2 and TRBJ2-1): GAGVSQSPSNKVTEKGKDVELRCDPISGHTALYWYRQSLGQGLEFLIYFQGNSAPDKSGLPSDRFSAERTGGSVSTLTIQRTQQEDSAVYLCASSLPRTFSSDNEQFFGPGTRLTVL.

The chain recombines TRBV11-2 with TRBJ2-7; D possibly corresponds to TRBD1 (6 bases). Germline-derived CDR1 and CDR2 are SGHAT and FQNNGV. V gave up 4 bases and J gave up 2 bases, with 21 bases separating them. The CDR3 runs to 17 residues. The CDR3 spells CASSSDRDDYFAYEQYF. The CDR3 DNA reads as TGTGCCAGCAGCTCGGACAGAGACGACTATTTTGCCTACGAGCAGTACTTC.

The rearrangement uses TRBV20-1 and TRBJ2-7, with no clear D. The J call is in doubt because the DNA end fits TRBJ2-5 better. CDR1 and CDR2 from the germline V gene are DFQATT and SNEGSKA (reference sequence). This CDR3 contains 14 residues. CDR3 nucleotide sequence: TGCAGTGCCTCACCTACCCCGATAGGTGAGACCCAGTACTTC. Its protein is CSASPTPIGETQYF.

This clonotype was observed a few times. The J gene is TRBJ2-1, the V gene TRBV7-2; D gene uncertain. V lost 1 base, J lost 8 bases, and 6 bases lay in between. Germline V gene sequence: CDR1 SGHTA, CDR2 FQGNSA. This CDR3 is built from 12 residues. The chain's CDR3 is CASSLVRDEQFF. Written as DNA, the CDR3 is TGTGCCAGCAGCTTAGTAAGGGATGAGCAGTTCTTC. Combining the CDR3 with reference TRBV7-2 and TRBJ2-1 gives the whole variable domain GAGVSQSPSNKVTEKGKDVELRCDPISGHTALYWYRQSLGQGLEFLIYFQGNSAPDKSGLPSDRFSAERTGGSVSTLTIQRTQQEDSAVYLCASSLVRDEQFFGPGTRLTVL.

This sequence joins TRBV5-1 and TRBJ2-1; TRBD2 might be the D (5 bases). V was pared by 0 bases and J by 13 bases, with 17 bases between. CDR1 is SGHRS and CDR2 is YFSETQ in the germline V gene. The CDR3 contains 14 residues. Here the CDR3 DNA reads TGCGCCAGCAGCTTGGGAAGAGGGCAGGAGACCCAGTTCTTC. It translates to CASSLGRGQETQFF.

The rearrangement joins TRBV7-2 to TRBJ2-3; 7 bases align to TRBD1. Germline CDR1 SGHTA, CDR2 FQGNSA. This CDR3 comprises 16 residues. V shed 1 base and J 2 bases; nucleotides not matched to a gene: 6. The CDR3, as DNA: TGTGCCAGCAGCTTAGGACAGGGTGTGACCACAGATACGCAGTATTTT. This gives the protein CASSLGQGVTTDTQYF.

This rearrangement joins TRBV18 to TRBJ2-7; perhaps TRBD1 as D (5 bases). TRBJ2-1 explains the end of the DNA better; the J call may be wrong. Germline assignment: CDR1 KGHSH and CDR2 LQKENI. There are 14 residues in the CDR3. CDR3 residues: CASSRPGSNNEQFF. CDR3 sequence (DNA): TGTGCCAGCTCACGACCAGGGTCCAACAATGAGCAGTTCTTC.

The chain joins TRBV5-6 to TRBJ1-6; unclear D gene. CDR3 size: 15 residues. V lost 4 bases and J 5 bases, leaving 13 bases between the germline ends. Germline V gives CDR1 SGHDT, CDR2 YYEEEE. As DNA, the CDR3 is TGTGCCAGCAGCCCACCCTCGGGGAATAATTCACCCCTCCACTTT. It translates to CASSPPSGNNSPLHF.

Turning to this clonotype: The germline gene is not matched at one end of the junction; a read error may be the cause. V gene TRBV20-1 combines with J gene TRBJ2-6; D tentatively reads TRBD1 or TRBD2 (5 bases each). Germline assignment: CDR1 DFQATT and CDR2 SNEGSKA (reference sequence). The CDR3 totals 14 residues. Here the CDR3 reads CSVKEGAGANILTF. The CDR3 DNA sequence: TGCAGTGTTAAAGAGGGAGCTGGGGCCAACATCCTGACTTTC.

Concerning this clonotype: A clone one base away is much larger, so this may be a read error. The chain recombines TRBV7-9 with TRBJ2-5; tentative D call: TRBD2 (5 bases). The V end lost 0 bases, the J end lost 11 bases, and 16 bases lay between the germline ends. The CDR3 loop spans 14 amino acids. Germline-derived CDR1 and CDR2 are SEHNR and FQNEAQ (reference sequence). DNA of the CDR3: TGTGCCAGCAGCTTAGCGGGAGTGAGCTACGGGCAGTACTTC. This gives the protein CASSLAGVSYGQYF.

This clonotype turned up a few times. The gene calls are TRBV28 and TRBJ2-6; tentatively, D is TRBD1 or TRBD2 (6 bases each). CDR1 and CDR2 from the germline V gene are MDHEN and SYDVKM. Trimming shortened V by 4 bases and J by 1 base, and 20 bases separated the two germline ends. The CDR3 length is 19 residues. The CDR3 region has the DNA TGTGCCAGCAGTTCGGGGGCAGCCCGAGGGGTTTCTGGGGCCAACGTCCTGACTTTC. It codes for CASSSGAARGVSGANVLTF.

The genes are TRBV7-2 and TRBJ1-1; 9 bases map to TRBD1. Germline V lookup: CDR1 SGHTA, CDR2 FQGNSA. V dropped 4 bases and J dropped 4; count of bases not matched to a gene: 7. The CDR3 contains 15 residues. Here the CDR3 DNA reads TGTGCCAGCAGCTCACAGGGGGCGGGTAGCACTGAAGCTTTCTTT. It encodes CASSSQGAGSTEAFF.

This clonotype has a count of ten or more. This clone may be a read error of a much larger clone one base away. The rearrangement joins TRBV20-1 to TRBJ2-5, with D maybe TRBD1 (6 bases). With 6 bases removed from V and 11 bases from J, the gap between germline ends came to 19 bases. CDR1 is DFQATT, CDR2 SNEGSKA, per germline (reference sequence). CDR3 length equals 12 residues. CDR3 nucleotides: TGCAGTGCGGAACAGGGTGGCAATGAGCAGTACTTC. Encoded protein: CSAEQGGNEQYF.

This rearrangement joins TRBV3-1 to TRBJ2-5; no clear D gene. The CDR3 loop spans 13 amino acids. Germline CDR1 LGHDT, CDR2 YNNKEL (reference sequence). With 1 base removed from V and 11 bases from J, the gap between germline ends came to 14 bases. The CDR3: CASSQVVVHEQYF. The CDR3 region has the DNA TGTGCCAGCAGCCAAGTGGTTGTCCATGAGCAGTACTTC.

The table lists this clonotype with a few counts. The genes are TRBV12-3 or TRBV12-4 and TRBJ2-1; 7 bases align to TRBD2. There are 17 residues in the CDR3. Germline trimming cut 7 bases from V and 2 bases from J; bases unmatched to any gene: 14. The CDR3 DNA follows: TGTGCCAGCAATATCCGAGGAGCGGGGATTGCCTACAATGAGCAGTTCTTC. This codes for CASNIRGAGIAYNEQFF.

This rearrangement joins TRBV6-6 to TRBJ2-1; D tentatively reads TRBD1 or TRBD2 (5 bases each). The CDR3 is 13 residues long. Trimming cost V 11 bases and J 2 bases, with 13 bases left between them. Germline V CDR1 and CDR2: MNHNY, SVGAGI (reference sequence). DNA for the CDR3: TGTGCCGGCCGTGGGGGTACCTACAATGAGCAGTTCTTC. Residues: CAGRGGTYNEQFF.

V is TRBV5-1 and J is TRBJ2-1, with 8 bases aligning to TRBD1. Looked up from germline, CDR1 is SGHRS and CDR2 is YFSETQ. V was pared by 0 bases and J by 4 bases, with 3 bases of the junction left unmatched. CDR3 size: 15 residues. The CDR3 loop reads CASSLATGDYNEQFF. The CDR3 DNA reads as TGCGCCAGCAGCTTGGCGACAGGGGATTACAATGAGCAGTTCTTC.

This chain joins TRBV7-2 and TRBJ1-5, with 7 nucleotides matching TRBD1. The CDR3 contains 15 residues. Unmatched junction bases numbered 6, after V lost 5 bases and J lost 2 bases. The germline gives CDR1 SGHTA, CDR2 FQGNSA. CDR3 amino acids: CASSPDRAGNQPQHF. DNA of the CDR3: TGTGCCAGCAGCCCCGACAGGGCGGGCAATCAGCCCCAGCATTTT.

To note about this clonotype: Mismatch with germline at one junction end may stem from a read error. The rearrangement joins TRBV7-2 to TRBJ2-7; D not certain. The germline CDR1 and CDR2 sequences are SGHTA and FQGNSA. The CDR3 loop spans 14 amino acids. CDR3 in amino acids: CASSVAILSYEQYF. CDR3 sequence (DNA): TGTGCCAGCAGCGTAGCTATACTCTCCTACGAGCAGTACTTC.

J is TRBJ1-6 and V is TRBV2; 8 positions agree with TRBD1. The V gene end was trimmed by 6 bases and the J gene end by 10 bases; junction bases not matched to a gene: 11. This CDR3 spans 15 amino acids. Germline CDR1 SNHLY, CDR2 FYNNEI. CDR3 nucleotides: TGTGCCAGCAGAGACAAACCGGGACAGGAGTCACCCCTCCACTTT. Protein: CASRDKPGQESPLHF.

The CDR3 region is CASSHGTKKQETQYF. CDR3 nucleotides: TGTGCCAGCAGCCACGGGACTAAAAAACAAGAGACCCAGTACTTC. V gene TRBV4-2 combines with J gene TRBJ2-5; 7 bases agree with TRBD2. Germline V gene lookup returns CDR1 LGHNA and CDR2 YNFKEQ. CDR3 length: 15 residues. The V gene end was trimmed by 3 bases and the J gene end by 2 bases; junction bases not matched to a gene: 6.

The chain is built from TRBV6-4 and TRBJ2-1, with TRBD2 matching over 11 bases. The germline V gene encodes CDR1 MRHNA and CDR2 SNTAGT. The ends lost 3 bases at V and 10 bases at J; junction bases unmatched: 8. The CDR3 loop spans 15 amino acids. The CDR3 is CASSEEGLAAKEQFF. The CDR3 DNA follows: TGTGCCAGCAGTGAAGAGGGACTAGCGGCCAAGGAGCAGTTCTTC.

Of note for this clonotype: A read error may be the cause here, since a much bigger clone is one base away. The genes are TRBV10-2 and TRBJ2-7, with 8 positions matching TRBD2. CDR3 size: 16 residues. With 0 bases clipped from V and 7 bases from J, the junction kept 11 bases outside the gene matches. CDR1 is WSHSY, CDR2 SAAADI, per germline. CDR3 residues: CASSESPSGFYNEQYF. CDR3 coding DNA: TGCGCCAGCAGTGAGTCCCCTAGCGGGTTTTACAATGAGCAGTACTTC.

This sequence joins TRBV4-1 and TRBJ1-5; D is perhaps TRBD1 (5 bases). The germline gives CDR1 MGHRA, CDR2 YSYEKL. The germline V and J ends were trimmed by 4 bases and 5 bases, with 12 bases remaining between them. The CDR3 contains 14 residues. The DNA for the CDR3 is TGCGCCAGCAGCCGAAGTGGGGGGGATCAGCCCCAGCATTTT. This encodes CASSRSGGDQPQHF.

The chain carries TRBV4-2 and TRBJ1-1, with D perhaps TRBD1 (5 bases). The CDR3 is 16 amino acids. Trimming took off 0 bases at V and 0 bases at J, with 11 bases between the two ends. From germline, CDR1 is LGHNA and CDR2 YNFKEQ. The CDR3 nucleotides are TGTGCCAGCAGCCAAGATACCTCGGGGGTGAACACTGAAGCTTTCTTT. Its protein is CASSQDTSGVNTEAFF.

The rearrangement joins TRBV3-1 to TRBJ2-3; D is unclear. Per the germline V gene, CDR1 is LGHDT and CDR2 is YNNKEL (reference sequence). CDR3 length: 16 residues. V was shortened by 0 bases and J by 0 bases, with 10 bases between the two germline ends. CDR3 nucleotide sequence: TGTGCCAGCAGCCAAGAGTTTGCGATCAGCACAGATACGCAGTATTTT. It codes for CASSQEFAISTDTQYF.

The chain couples TRBV6-2 or TRBV6-3 to TRBJ2-3; unclear D gene. V was pared by 7 bases and J by 2 bases, with 10 bases between. The CDR3 is made up of 13 amino acids. Germline CDR1 is MNHEY and CDR2 is SVGEGT. For the CDR3, the DNA is TGTGCCAGCACCGCGGCGTCCACAGATACGCAGTATTTT. This encodes CASTAASTDTQYF.